The clone carrying this T cell receptor beta chain was detected a few times. TCRdb ran MiXCR on the 5' RACE reads and lists one entry per CDR3 protein. The repertoire consists of 400,000 to 550,000 distinct CDR3 sequences, with roughly 25% occurring once and the leading ten covering under 15%. CDR3 length equals 16 residues. CDR1 and CDR2 from the germline V gene are LGHNA and YSLEER. V lost 4 bases and J lost 5; bases outside the gene matches: 12. The data were taken from a study of T-cell memory formation after mild COVID-19. The sequencing sample was made of PBMCs or a T cell subset sorted from them (not recorded which). This chain links TRBV4-3 with TRBJ2-7, with 9 positions matching TRBD1. This TCR was sampled from an adult woman who had mild COVID-19 (a few samples of this study predate the infection). Cell type and time point are not known. CDR3 DNA sequence: TGCGCCAGCAGCCCCTGGGGTGGGACAGGGACGAACGAGCAGTACTTC. Its protein product is CASSPWGGTGTNEQYF.